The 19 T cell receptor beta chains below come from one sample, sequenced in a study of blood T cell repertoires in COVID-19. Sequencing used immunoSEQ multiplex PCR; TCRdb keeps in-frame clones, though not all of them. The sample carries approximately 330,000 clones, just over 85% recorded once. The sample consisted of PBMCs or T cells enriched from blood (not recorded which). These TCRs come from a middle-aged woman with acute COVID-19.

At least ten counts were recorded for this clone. CDR3 nucleotides: TGTGCCAGCGAAGGGCGGGGGGTCTACGAGCAGTACTTC. Translating gives CASEGRGVYEQYF. The rearrangement uses TRBV5-5 and TRBJ2-7, with 8 nucleotides matching TRBD2. This CDR3 has 13 amino acids. Germline V gene data show CDR1 as SGHKS and CDR2 as YYEKEE (reference sequence). Germline trimming cut 7 bases from V and 3 bases from J; bases unmatched to any gene: 6.

The DNA of the CDR3 is TGTGCCAGCAGCCCCGGGACAGTCCAAGAGACCCAGTACTTC. Encoded protein: CASSPGTVQETQYF. The chain carries TRBV2 and TRBJ2-5; 7 bases align to TRBD1. The CDR3 is 14 amino acids. V lost 6 bases to trimming and J lost 1 base; unmatched junction nucleotides: 5. Germline-derived CDR1 and CDR2 are SNHLY and FYNNEI.

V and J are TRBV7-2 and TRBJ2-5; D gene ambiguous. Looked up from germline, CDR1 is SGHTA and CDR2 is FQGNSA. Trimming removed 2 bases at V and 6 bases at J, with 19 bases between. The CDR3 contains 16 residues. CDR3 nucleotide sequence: TGTGCCAGCAGCTTATTTGACGCGGCGAGCCGCCAGACCCAGTACTTC. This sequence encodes CASSLFDAASRQTQYF.

The CDR3 DNA follows: TGTGCCAGCAGCGGACAGGGCTCTCTAGCCAAAAACATTCAGTACTTC. This gives the protein CASSGQGSLAKNIQYF. The chain couples TRBV9 to TRBJ2-4, with TRBD1 matching over 7 bases. This CDR3 is built from 16 residues. The germline V gene has CDR1 SGDLS and CDR2 YYNGEE. Trimming cost V 3 bases and J 0 bases; bases outside gene matches: 6.

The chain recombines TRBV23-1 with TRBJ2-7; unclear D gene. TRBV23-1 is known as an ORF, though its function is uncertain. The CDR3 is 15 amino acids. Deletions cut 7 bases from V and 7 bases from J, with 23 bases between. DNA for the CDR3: TGCGCCAGCACTACCGGCGACCCGACAACGCCTGAGCAGTACTTC. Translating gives CASTTGDPTTPEQYF.

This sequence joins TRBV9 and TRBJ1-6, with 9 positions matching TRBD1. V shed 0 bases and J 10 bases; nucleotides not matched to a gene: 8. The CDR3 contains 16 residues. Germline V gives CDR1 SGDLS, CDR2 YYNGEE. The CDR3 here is CASSVASGQGGSPLHF. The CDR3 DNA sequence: TGTGCCAGCAGCGTAGCCTCGGGACAGGGTGGGTCACCCCTCCACTTT. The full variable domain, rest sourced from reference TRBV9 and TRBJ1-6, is DSGVTQTPKHLITATGQRVTLRCSPRSGDLSVYWYQQSLDQGLQFLIQYYNGEERAKGNILERFSAQQFPDLHSELNLSSLELGDSALYFCASSVASGQGGSPLHFGNGTRLTVT.

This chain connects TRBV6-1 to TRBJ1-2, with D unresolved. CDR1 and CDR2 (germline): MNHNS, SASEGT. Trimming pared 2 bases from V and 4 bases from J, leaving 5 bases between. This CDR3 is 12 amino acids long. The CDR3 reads CASSENGYGYTF. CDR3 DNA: TGTGCCAGCAGTGAAAACGGCTATGGCTACACCTTC.

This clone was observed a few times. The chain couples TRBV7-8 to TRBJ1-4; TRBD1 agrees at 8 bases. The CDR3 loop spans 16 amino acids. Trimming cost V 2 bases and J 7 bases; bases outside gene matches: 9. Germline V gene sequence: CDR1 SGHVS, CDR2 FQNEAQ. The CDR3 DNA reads TGTGCCAGCAGCTTAAGCCAGGACAGGGCCCTTGAAAAACTGTTTTTT. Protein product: CASSLSQDRALEKLFF.

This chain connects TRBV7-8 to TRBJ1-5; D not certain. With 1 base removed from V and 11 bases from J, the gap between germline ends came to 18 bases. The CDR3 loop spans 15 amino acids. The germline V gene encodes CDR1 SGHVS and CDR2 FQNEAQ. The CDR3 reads CASSLDGSVKRSQHF. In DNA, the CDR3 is TGTGCCAGCAGCTTAGACGGGAGTGTTAAGAGGTCCCAGCATTTT.

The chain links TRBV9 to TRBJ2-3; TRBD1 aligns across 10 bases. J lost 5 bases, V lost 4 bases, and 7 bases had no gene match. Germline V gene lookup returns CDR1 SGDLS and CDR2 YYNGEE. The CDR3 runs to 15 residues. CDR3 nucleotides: TGTGCCAGCAGCTTTCGACAGGGGGCTAGAGATACGCAGTATTTT. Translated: CASSFRQGARDTQYF.

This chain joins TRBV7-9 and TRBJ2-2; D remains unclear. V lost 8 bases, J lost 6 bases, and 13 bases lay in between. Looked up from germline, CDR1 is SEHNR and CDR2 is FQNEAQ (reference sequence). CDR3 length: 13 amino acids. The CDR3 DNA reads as TGTGCCAGCGTACCTCTGGAGCCCGGGGAGCTGTTTTTT. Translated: CASVPLEPGELFF. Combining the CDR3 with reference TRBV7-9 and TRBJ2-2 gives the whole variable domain DTGVSQNPRHKITKRGQNVTFRCDPISEHNRLYWYRQTLGQGPEFLTYFQNEAQLEKSRLLSDRFSAERPKGSFSTLEIQRTEQGDSAMYLCASVPLEPGELFFGEGSRLTVL.

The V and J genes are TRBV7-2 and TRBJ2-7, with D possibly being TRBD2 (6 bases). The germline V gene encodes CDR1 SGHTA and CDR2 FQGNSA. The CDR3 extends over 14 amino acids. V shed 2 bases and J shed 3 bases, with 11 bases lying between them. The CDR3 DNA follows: TGTGCCAGCAGCTTACTAGCGTCCAACTACGAGCAGTACTTC. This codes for CASSLLASNYEQYF. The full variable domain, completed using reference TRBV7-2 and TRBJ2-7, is GAGVSQSPSNKVTEKGKDVELRCDPISGHTALYWYRQSLGQGLEFLIYFQGNSAPDKSGLPSDRFSAERTGGSVSTLTIQRTQQEDSAVYLCASSLLASNYEQYFGPGTRLTVT.

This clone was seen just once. The CDR3 nucleotides read TGTGCCAGCAGCCCAACGGGAGGGGGGACATATGGCTACACCTTC. Its translation is CASSPTGGGTYGYTF. V gene TRBV7-3 combines with J gene TRBJ1-2; D possibly corresponds to TRBD1 (6 bases). Trimming removed 5 bases from V and 5 bases from J, with 18 bases in between. This CDR3 has 15 amino acids. The germline V gene has CDR1 SGHTA and CDR2 FQGTGA.

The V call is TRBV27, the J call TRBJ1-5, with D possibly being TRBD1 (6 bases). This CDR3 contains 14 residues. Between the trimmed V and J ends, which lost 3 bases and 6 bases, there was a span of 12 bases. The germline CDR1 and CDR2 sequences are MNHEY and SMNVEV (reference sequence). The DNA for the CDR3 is TGTGCCAGCAGTTTCGCAGGGGAAGGTCAGCCCCAGCATTTT. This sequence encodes CASSFAGEGQPQHF.

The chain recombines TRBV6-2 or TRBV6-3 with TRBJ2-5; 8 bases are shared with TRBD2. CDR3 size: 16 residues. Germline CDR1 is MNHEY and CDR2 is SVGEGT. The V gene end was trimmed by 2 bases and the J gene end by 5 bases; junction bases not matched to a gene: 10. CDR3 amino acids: CASSYVTGGLVETQYF. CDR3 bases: TGTGCCAGCAGTTACGTCACGGGGGGGCTTGTGGAGACCCAGTACTTC.

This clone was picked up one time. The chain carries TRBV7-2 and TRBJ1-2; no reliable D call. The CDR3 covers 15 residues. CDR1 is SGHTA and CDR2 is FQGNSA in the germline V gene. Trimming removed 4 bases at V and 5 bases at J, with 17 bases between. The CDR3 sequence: CASSSGIVDKYGYTF. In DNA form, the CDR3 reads TGTGCCAGCAGCTCGGGGATAGTAGACAAGTATGGCTACACCTTC.

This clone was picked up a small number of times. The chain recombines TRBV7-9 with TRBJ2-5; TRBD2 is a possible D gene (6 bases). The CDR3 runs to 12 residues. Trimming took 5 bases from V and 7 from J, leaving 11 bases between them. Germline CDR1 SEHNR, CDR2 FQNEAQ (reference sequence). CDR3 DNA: TGTGCCAGCAGCGGAGCGGGCTTGACCCAGTACTTC. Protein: CASSGAGLTQYF.

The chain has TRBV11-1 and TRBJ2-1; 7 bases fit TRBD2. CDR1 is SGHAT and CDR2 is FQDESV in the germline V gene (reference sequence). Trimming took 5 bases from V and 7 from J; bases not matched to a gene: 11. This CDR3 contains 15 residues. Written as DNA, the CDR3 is TGTGCCAGCAGCGAGACTAGCAGTGGAGGAAATGAGCAGTTCTTC. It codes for CASSETSSGGNEQFF.

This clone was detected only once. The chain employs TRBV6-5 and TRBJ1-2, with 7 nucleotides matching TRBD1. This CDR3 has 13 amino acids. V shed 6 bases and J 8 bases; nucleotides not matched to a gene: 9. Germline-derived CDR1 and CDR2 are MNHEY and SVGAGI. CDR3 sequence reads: CASSVTGASGYTF. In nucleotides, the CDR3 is TGTGCCAGCAGCGTCACAGGGGCTAGCGGCTACACCTTC.